This T cell receptor beta chain was captured in a study of response to subunit inactivated influenza vaccine (dated by TCRdb to the late 2010s). Regarding the study in general: To follow how T cells responded to a trivalent subunit inactivated influenza vaccine, the researchers relied on deep quantitative profiling of the T cell receptor repertoire. Overall results and qualifications from the work: The authors proposed that each seasonal influenza vaccination may bring in only a limited number of new T cells.

CDR1 LGHNA and CDR2 YNFKEQ were looked up in the germline V gene. Trimmed from V: 3 bases; trimmed from J: 5 bases; junction bases lacking a gene match: 7. The CDR3 has 15 amino acids, counting the end cysteine and phenylalanine. The entry retains the CDR3 DNA only, 45 bases that are in frame from base 1. A word on this clonotype: The antigen it recognizes is unknown. Per-nucleotide qualities are absent, and no much larger clonotype sits a single base away.

The receptor library was made with RT-PCR. Data came from an Illumina HiSeq 2500. TCRdb reprocessed the public reads (quality trimming at Q25 with fastp, clone calling with MiXCR) and kept in-frame beta chains. Every distinct CDR3 protein forms one entry, paired with its most common genes and DNA. The sample yields 650,000 to 800,000 distinct CDR3 sequences; roughly 18% were counted once. Approximately 10% of the sample goes to the ten largest clones. Recombination linked TRBV4-2 to TRBJ2-7, and 10 junction bases match TRBD1. The clonotype was recovered from a man aged 50 to 60 who received an inactivated influenza vaccine. Donor details come from another sample of the same person, matched by shared clones. The sample was PBMCs from blood, taken around 5 days after vaccination. The encoded CDR3 is CASSHYGTGVNEQYF. The DNA sequence is as follows: TGTGCCAGCAGCCATTACGGGACAGGGGTTAACGAGCAGTACTTC.